A single sample is the source of the 8 T cell receptor beta chains below, sequenced in a study of T-cell reconstitution after alpha-beta-depleted transplantation in children. A library of TCRbeta sequences, prepared with unique molecular identifiers, was generated. TCRdb independently ran MiXCR on the PCR reads; one entry per CDR3 protein. The sample lists a few hundred thousand distinct CDR3 sequences, 13% occurring once. Sequenced material: PBMCs, taken from the stem cell graft. These receptors originate from a human donor who donated a stem cell graft to a child with Fanconi anemia.

A few counts support this clonotype. The chain uses TRBV29-1 and TRBJ2-3, with a weak D call TRBD1 (5 bases). V was clipped by 3 bases and J by 2 bases, with 15 bases between them. CDR3 length: 15 residues. Germline-derived CDR1 and CDR2 are SQVTM and ANQGSEA. CDR3 nucleotide sequence: TGCAGCGTTGATTCGTCGGGCAGGGCCACAGATACGCAGTATTTT. It encodes CSVDSSGRATDTQYF.

This clonotype came up many times. This rearrangement joins TRBV9 to TRBJ2-7; D call uncertain. Germline V CDR1 and CDR2: SGDLS, YYNGEE. Trimming removed 6 bases at V and 1 base at J, with 11 bases between. The CDR3 totals 13 residues. The CDR3 bases are TGTGCCAGCAACCCCGGACCATCCTACGAGCAGTACTTC. It is translated as CASNPGPSYEQYF.

The sample holds many counts of this clonotype. V usage is TRBV28 and J usage is TRBJ2-7; 7 bases fit TRBD2. Per the germline V gene, CDR1 is MDHEN and CDR2 is SYDVKM. The CDR3 contains 11 residues. The ends lost 10 bases at V and 2 bases at J; junction bases unmatched: 2. This CDR3 is CATGGAYEQYV. The CDR3 region has the DNA TGTGCCACGGGGGGAGCCTACGAGCAGTACGTC.

This chain connects TRBV11-1 to TRBJ1-5; a weak D match, TRBD1 (6 bases). Trimming cost V 2 bases and J 6 bases, with 23 bases left between them. The CDR3 is 18 amino acids. CDR1 is SGHAT and CDR2 is FQDESV in the germline V gene (reference sequence). CDR3 nucleotides: TGTGCCAGCAGCTTAACCCCTACAGGGACGGGACTCGGTCAGCCCCAGCATTTT. Encoded protein: CASSLTPTGTGLGQPQHF.

This clonotype showed up just a few times. The rearrangement links TRBV7-9 to TRBJ1-4, with D unresolved. Germline loops: CDR1 SEHNR, CDR2 FQNEAQ (reference sequence). V lost 2 bases and J lost 1, with 5 bases in between. This CDR3 has 14 amino acids. This CDR3 reads CASSLRETNEKLFF. The DNA of the CDR3 is TGTGCCAGCAGCTTACGGGAAACTAATGAAAAACTGTTTTTT.

V gene TRBV15 combines with J gene TRBJ1-5, with a possible D match to TRBD1 (6 bases). Germline CDR1 reads LNHNV; CDR2 reads YYDKDF (reference sequence). V dropped 0 bases and J dropped 9 bases, with 15 bases sitting between them. This CDR3 has 15 residues. The CDR3 region is CATSRDRGISVPQHF. CDR3 DNA: TGTGCCACCAGCAGAGATAGGGGGATAAGCGTGCCCCAGCATTTT. The full variable domain, in which reference TRBV15 and TRBJ1-5 provide the parts outside the CDR3, is DAMVIQNPRYQVTQFGKPVTLSCSQTLNHNVMYWYQQKSSQAPKLLFHYYDKDFNNEADTPDNFQSRRPNTSFCFLDIRSPGLGDTAMYLCATSRDRGISVPQHFGDGTRLSIL.

This clonotype has ten or more counts. V usage is TRBV20-1 and J usage is TRBJ1-1, with a weak D call TRBD1 (6 bases). Germline CDR1 and CDR2: DFQATT and SNEGSKA (reference sequence). The CDR3 spans 15 residues. With 3 bases removed from V and 4 bases from J, the gap between germline ends came to 18 bases. CDR3 DNA: TGCAGTGCTAGGCCCCTCGCAGGGGATAGCACTGAAGCTTTCTTT. Translating gives CSARPLAGDSTEAFF.

This clonotype was found a few times. Compared with germline, one end of the junction differs, possibly owing to a read error. The chain employs TRBV18 and TRBJ2-2; 7 bases agree with TRBD1. CDR1 is KGHSH and CDR2 is LQKENI in the germline V gene. The CDR3 runs to 15 residues. The DNA for the CDR3 is TGTGCCAGCTCACCAGGGTCCGGACAGGATGGGGAGCTGTCTTTT. Its protein is CASSPGSGQDGELSF.